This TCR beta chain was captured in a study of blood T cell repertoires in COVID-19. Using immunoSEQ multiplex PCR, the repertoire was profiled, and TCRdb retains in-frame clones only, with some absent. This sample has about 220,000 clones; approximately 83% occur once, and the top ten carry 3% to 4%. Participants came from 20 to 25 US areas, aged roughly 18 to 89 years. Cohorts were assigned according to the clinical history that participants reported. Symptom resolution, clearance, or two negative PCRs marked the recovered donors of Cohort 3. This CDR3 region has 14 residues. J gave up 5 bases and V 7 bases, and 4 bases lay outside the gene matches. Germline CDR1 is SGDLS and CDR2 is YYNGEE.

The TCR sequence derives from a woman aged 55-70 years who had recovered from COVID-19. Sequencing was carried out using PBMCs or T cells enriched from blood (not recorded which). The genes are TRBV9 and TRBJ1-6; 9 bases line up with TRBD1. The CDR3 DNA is TGTGCCAGCCGGACAGGGGAAAATAATTCACCCCTCCACTTT. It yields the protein CASRTGENNSPLHF.